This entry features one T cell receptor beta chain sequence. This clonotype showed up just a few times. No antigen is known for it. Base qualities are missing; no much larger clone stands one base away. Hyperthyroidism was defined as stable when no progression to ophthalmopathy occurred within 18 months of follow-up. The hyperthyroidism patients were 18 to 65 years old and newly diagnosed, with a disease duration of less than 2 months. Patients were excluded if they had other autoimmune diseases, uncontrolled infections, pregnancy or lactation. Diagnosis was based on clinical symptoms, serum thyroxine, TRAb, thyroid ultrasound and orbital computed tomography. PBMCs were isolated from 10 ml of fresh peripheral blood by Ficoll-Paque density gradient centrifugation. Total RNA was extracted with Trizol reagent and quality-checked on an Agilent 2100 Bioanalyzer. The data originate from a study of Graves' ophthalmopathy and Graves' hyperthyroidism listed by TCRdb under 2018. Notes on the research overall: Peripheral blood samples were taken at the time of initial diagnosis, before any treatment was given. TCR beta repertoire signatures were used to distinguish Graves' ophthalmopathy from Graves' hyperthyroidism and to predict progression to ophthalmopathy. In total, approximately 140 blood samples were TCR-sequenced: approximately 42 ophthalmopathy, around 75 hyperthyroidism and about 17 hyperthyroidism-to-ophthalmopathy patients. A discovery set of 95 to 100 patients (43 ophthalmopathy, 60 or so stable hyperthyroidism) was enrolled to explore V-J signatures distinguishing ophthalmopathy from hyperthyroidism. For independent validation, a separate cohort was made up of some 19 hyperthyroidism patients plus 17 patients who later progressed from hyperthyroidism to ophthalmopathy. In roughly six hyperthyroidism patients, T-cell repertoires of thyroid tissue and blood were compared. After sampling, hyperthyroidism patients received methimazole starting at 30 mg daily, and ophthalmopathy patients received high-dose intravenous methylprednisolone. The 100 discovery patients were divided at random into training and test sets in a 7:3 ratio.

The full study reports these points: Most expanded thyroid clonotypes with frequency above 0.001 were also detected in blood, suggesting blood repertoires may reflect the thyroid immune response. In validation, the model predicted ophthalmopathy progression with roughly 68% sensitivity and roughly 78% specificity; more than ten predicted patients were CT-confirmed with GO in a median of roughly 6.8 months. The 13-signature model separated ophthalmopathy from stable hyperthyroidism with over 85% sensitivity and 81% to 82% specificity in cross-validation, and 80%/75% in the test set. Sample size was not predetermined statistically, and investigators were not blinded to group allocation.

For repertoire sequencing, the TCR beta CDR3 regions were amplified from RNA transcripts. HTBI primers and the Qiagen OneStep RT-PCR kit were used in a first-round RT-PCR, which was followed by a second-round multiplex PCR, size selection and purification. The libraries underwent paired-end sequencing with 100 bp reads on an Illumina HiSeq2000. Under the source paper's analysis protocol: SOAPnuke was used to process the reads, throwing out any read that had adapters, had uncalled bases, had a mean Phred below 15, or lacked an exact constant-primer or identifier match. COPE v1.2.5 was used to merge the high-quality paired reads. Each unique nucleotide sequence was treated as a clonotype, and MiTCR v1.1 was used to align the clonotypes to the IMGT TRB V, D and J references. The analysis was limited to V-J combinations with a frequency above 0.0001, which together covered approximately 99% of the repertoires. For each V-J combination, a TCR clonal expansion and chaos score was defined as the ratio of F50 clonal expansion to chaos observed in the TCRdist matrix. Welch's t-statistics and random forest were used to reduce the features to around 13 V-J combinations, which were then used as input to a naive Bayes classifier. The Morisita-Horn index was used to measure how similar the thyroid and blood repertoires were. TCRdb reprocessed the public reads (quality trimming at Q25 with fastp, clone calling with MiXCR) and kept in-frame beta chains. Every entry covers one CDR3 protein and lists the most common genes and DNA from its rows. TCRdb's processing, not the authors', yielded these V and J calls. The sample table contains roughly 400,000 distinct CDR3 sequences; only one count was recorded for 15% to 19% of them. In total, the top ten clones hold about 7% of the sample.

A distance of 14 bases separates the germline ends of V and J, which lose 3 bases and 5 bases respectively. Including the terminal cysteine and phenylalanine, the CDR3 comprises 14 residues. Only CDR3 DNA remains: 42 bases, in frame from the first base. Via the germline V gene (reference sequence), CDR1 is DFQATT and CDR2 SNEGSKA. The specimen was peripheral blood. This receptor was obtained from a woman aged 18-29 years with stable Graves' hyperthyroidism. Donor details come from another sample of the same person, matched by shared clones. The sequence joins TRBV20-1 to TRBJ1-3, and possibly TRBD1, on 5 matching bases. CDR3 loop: CSASSQGPRNTIYF. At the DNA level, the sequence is TGCAGTGCTAGTAGTCAGGGTCCTCGAAACACCATATATTTT.